This TCR beta chain was identified during a study of blood T cell repertoires in COVID-19 (dated by TCRdb to the early 2020s). About the full investigation: Samples covering the acute and convalescent phases of COVID-19 were provided by collaborators in the United States, Italy and Spain. The material from the prospective study consisted of cDNA or gDNA derived from T cells, B-cell-depleted T cells, or PBMCs. Subjects who had been exposed to COVID-19, were actively infected with it, or had recovered from it provided the deeply sampled blood TCRbeta repertoires that made up the dataset. The repertoires were released in a freely available public database meant as a resource for research on the immune response to SARS-CoV-2. Samples came from the ongoing ImmuneRACE study (first 160 participants) plus 1,254 subjects from 6 global collaborators. The sample metadata nearly always contained a de-identified subject ID, COVID-19 status, age in years and sex. Where HLA class I and class II types were available, the types were taken from metadata supplied by the sample provider, not from assay-based typing.

Regarding this clone: This receptor's antigen is unknown. No much larger clone is present one base from it, and per-base qualities are unavailable.

In the germline V gene, CDR1 corresponds to ENHRY and CDR2 to SYGVKD. Taken from cysteine to phenylalanine, the CDR3 has 15 residues. Solely the CDR3 DNA is kept, with 45 bases framed from the first base. The junction shows trimming of 3 bases on V and 5 bases on J, and the gene matches do not reach 7 bases of it. What the study reported, not specific to this receptor: The quantity of clinical and demographic metadata differed by source and by participant and was supplied without curation.

TCRbeta CDR3 regions were amplified from genomic DNA by means of the immunoSEQ Assay, a bias-controlled multiplex PCR. Concerning the study's data processing: Within the assay, amplification of reference gene primers was used to estimate how many nucleated cells each sample contained. Sequence reads were collapsed and filtered to measure the absolute abundance of every unique TCRbeta CDR3 rearrangement. For each sample, productive Simpson clonality was calculated as the square root of Simpson's diversity index across productive rearrangements. TCRdb mirrors the immuneACCESS table, restricted to in-frame sequences. Some clones are absent from its copies; in checked studies, under half trace to an unresolved V gene, and the reason for the others is unknown. The V and J calls and clone size were taken over from that table, and D and trimming were inferred from the DNA. The sample includes approximately 350,000 clones, with 86% observed a single time. Jointly, the top ten make up just over 7% of the sample.

At one collaborating source in Seattle, patients were enrolled during active infection and were followed longitudinally through the course of disease. Each collaborating institution followed its own protocols to collect whole blood in K2EDTA tubes. Collaborator samples were shipped for TCRbeta analysis as frozen whole blood, isolated PBMCs, or DNA extracted from either sample type. Recombination joined TRBV10-3 with TRBJ1-2; 9 of the junction bases match TRBD1. The receptor was derived from a woman aged 60 to 75 with COVID-19, enrolled during active disease. The sample consisted of peripheral blood. CDR3 reads: CAISEGTGSSYGYTF. The bases read TGTGCCATCAGTGAAGGGACAGGGTCCTCATATGGCTACACCTTC.